Each of the 10 T cell receptor beta chains below was sequenced from the same sample in a study of blood T cell repertoires in COVID-19. Repertoires were generated with immunoSEQ multiplex PCR, while TCRdb's copy carries only in-frame clones and drops some. Among fewer than 400,000 clones listed, approximately 88% were seen once. The sample taken for sequencing was PBMCs or T cells enriched from blood (not recorded which). The receptors were gathered from a young man who had recovered from COVID-19.

The chain has TRBV12-5 and TRBJ2-1; tentatively, D is TRBD2 (6 bases). Trimming removed 1 base at V and 7 bases at J, with 14 bases between. The CDR3 has 15 residues. CDR1 LGHNT and CDR2 FRNRAP come from the germline V gene. Written as DNA, the CDR3 is TGTGCTAGTGGTTTGGAAGCGGGTCTGGGGAATGAGCAGTTCTTC. Protein: CASGLEAGLGNEQFF.

This chain connects TRBV6-5 to TRBJ1-5; tentative D call: TRBD1 (6 bases). V lost 6 bases and J 0 bases, leaving 9 bases between the germline ends. This CDR3 has 14 residues. Germline V lookup: CDR1 MNHEY, CDR2 SVGAGI. As DNA, the CDR3 is TGTGCCAGCAGCGGACAGCCTAGCAATCAGCCCCAGCATTTT. Its protein product is CASSGQPSNQPQHF.

The chain uses TRBV6-5 and TRBJ1-3; 8 bases match TRBD1. This CDR3 has 15 amino acids. The germline CDR1 and CDR2 sequences are MNHEY and SVGAGI. V gave up 6 bases and J gave up 2 bases; unmatched junction bases: 6. CDR3 DNA: TGTGCCAGCAGACTCGGACAGGGAGCTGGAAACACCATATATTTT. Translation gives CASRLGQGAGNTIYF.

The chain links TRBV28 to TRBJ1-6; tentative D call: TRBD1 (5 bases). Germline CDR1 is MDHEN and CDR2 is SYDVKM. CDR3 length: 14 amino acids. The V end was cut by 2 bases, the J end by 10 bases, with 12 bases between. The CDR3 nucleotides read TGTGCCAGCAGTTTAGCCAGGGAGGGGTCACCCCTCCACTTT. It translates to CASSLAREGSPLHF. Based on the CDR3 plus reference TRBV28 and TRBJ1-6, the full variable domain is DVKVTQSSRYLVKRTGEKVFLECVQDMDHENMFWYRQDPGLGLRLIYFSYDVKMKEKGDIPEGYSVSREKKERFSLILESASTNQTSMYLCASSLAREGSPLHFGNGTRLTVT.

This chain links TRBV12-3 or TRBV12-4 with TRBJ1-2; TRBD1 is a possible D gene (6 bases). This CDR3 is 11 amino acids long. The germline V and J ends were trimmed by 3 bases and 11 bases, with 10 bases remaining between them. This CDR3 reads CASSFGGAYTF. As DNA, the CDR3 is TGTGCCAGCAGTTTTGGGGGGGCGTACACCTTC.

The rearrangement links TRBV7-8 to TRBJ2-1; the match to TRBD1 covers 10 bases. The length of the CDR3 is 16 residues. Unmatched junction bases numbered 8, after V lost 7 bases and J lost 2 bases. Looked up from germline, CDR1 is SGHVS and CDR2 is FQNEAQ. The DNA of the CDR3 is TGTGCCAGCACCTGGGGACAGGGGAGGGCCTACAATGAGCAGTTCTTC. Residues: CASTWGQGRAYNEQFF. Based on the CDR3 plus reference TRBV7-8 and TRBJ2-1, the full variable domain is GAGVSQSPRYKVAKRGQDVALRCDPISGHVSLFWYQQALGQGPEFLTYFQNEAQLDKSGLPSDRFFAERPEGSVSTLKIQRTQQEDSAVYLCASTWGQGRAYNEQFFGPGTRLTVL.

CDR3 nucleotides: TGTGCCAGCAGCTCGACAAACAGGGGGCTGGGAGAGACCCAGTACTTC. Translation gives CASSSTNRGLGETQYF. V and J are TRBV7-2 and TRBJ2-5; the match to TRBD1 covers 9 bases. The V segment lost 4 bases and the J segment 4 bases; nucleotides outside the gene matches: 10. CDR1 and CDR2 (germline): SGHTA, FQGNSA. CDR3 size: 16 residues.

This clone was seen a single time. The V and J genes are TRBV18 and TRBJ2-7; D perhaps matches TRBD1 (5 bases). The CDR3 totals 15 residues. The V gene's germline CDR1 is KGHSH and CDR2 LQKENI. Trimming pared 0 bases from V and 6 bases from J, leaving 15 bases between. This chain's CDR3 is CASSPPSRASGEQYF. CDR3 nucleotides: TGTGCCAGCTCACCACCTTCCAGGGCCTCGGGCGAGCAGTACTTC.

The rearrangement joins TRBV19 to TRBJ1-1, with D perhaps TRBD1 (5 bases). The CDR3 runs 16 residues. Trimming took 5 bases from V and 1 from J, leaving 17 bases between them. Germline CDR1 reads LNHDA; CDR2 reads SQIVND (reference sequence). Written as DNA, the CDR3 is TGTGCCAGTAGTCCCATACGGGGGGAAAAGAACACTGAAGCTTTCTTT. Amino acids: CASSPIRGEKNTEAFF.

The chain combines TRBV10-3 with TRBJ2-3; 13 nucleotides match TRBD2. This CDR3 has 16 amino acids. J gave up 4 bases and V 7 bases, and 8 bases lay outside the gene matches. Germline loops: CDR1 ENHRY, CDR2 SYGVKD. CDR3 sequence reads: CAIKAGTSGVADTQYF. CDR3 nucleotides: TGTGCCATCAAGGCCGGGACTAGCGGGGTGGCAGATACGCAGTATTTT.